One and the same sample provided the 9 T cell receptor beta chains below, sequenced in a study of graft-versus-host responses after intestinal transplantation. TCRdb's table, derived via immunoSEQ multiplex PCR, lists solely in-frame clones and lacks some. This repertoire shows tens of thousands of clones, roughly 89% found once; its top ten account for roughly 1.5%. The sequenced sample was PBMCs, obtained 26 days after transplant. The receptors here all came from a human patient who received an intestinal transplant, so some T cells may come from the graft donor.

The V call is TRBV28, the J call TRBJ2-5; D possibly corresponds to TRBD1 (6 bases). CDR1 MDHEN and CDR2 SYDVKM come from the germline V gene. The V end was cut by 6 bases, the J end by 2 bases, with 13 bases between. The CDR3 totals 14 residues. In nucleotides, the CDR3 is TGTGCCAGCAGCACTACCGGGACACAAGAGACCCAGTACTTC. Its protein product is CASSTTGTQETQYF.

The chain combines TRBV27 with TRBJ2-7, with a possible D match to TRBD1 (6 bases). Germline lookup yields CDR1 MNHEY and CDR2 SMNVEV (reference sequence). V was cut by 3 bases and J by 2 bases, with 14 bases left in between. This CDR3 has 15 residues. The CDR3 DNA is TGTGCCAGCAGTTTTCGGGGCAGGGGCCCCTACGAGCAGTACTTC. Protein: CASSFRGRGPYEQYF.

The gene calls are TRBV7-6 and TRBJ1-2, with 8 bases identical to TRBD1. The germline CDR1 and CDR2 sequences are SGHVS and FNYEAQ. V lost 4 bases, J lost 5 bases, and 6 bases stayed unmatched. There are 14 residues in the CDR3. The CDR3 nucleotides are TGTGCCAGCAGCTACGGACAGGGCTCATATGGCTACACCTTC. As protein: CASSYGQGSYGYTF.

The genes are TRBV9 and TRBJ2-5; tentative D call: TRBD2 (6 bases). The V and J ends lost 0 bases and 5 bases respectively, with 11 bases between them. Germline CDR1 SGDLS, CDR2 YYNGEE. The length of the CDR3 is 14 residues. The CDR3 nucleotides are TGTGCCAGCAGCGTAGAAGCCCTAGCGGAGACCCAGTACTTC. It translates to CASSVEALAETQYF.

The rearrangement joins TRBV4-1 to TRBJ1-1; 8 bases fit TRBD1. CDR3 length equals 13 residues. Per the germline V gene, CDR1 is MGHRA and CDR2 is YSYEKL. Unmatched junction bases numbered 4, after V lost 1 base and J lost 9 bases. In DNA, the CDR3 is TGCGCCAGCAGCCAAGGGGCAGGGGGCCAAGCTTTCTTT. It specifies CASSQGAGGQAFF.

The rearrangement joins TRBV5-1 to TRBJ2-5; TRBD2 agrees at 12 bases. CDR3 length: 16 residues. After removal of 4 bases from V and 1 base from J, the junction contained 5 bases not matched to a gene. Germline V CDR1 and CDR2: SGHRS, YFSETQ. The CDR3 nucleotides are TGCGCCAGCAGCATGACTAGCGGGGGTGTCCAAGAGACCCAGTACTTC. Translating it yields CASSMTSGGVQETQYF.

The V gene is TRBV5-1, the J gene TRBJ2-7, with 10 bases identical to TRBD1. CDR1 SGHRS and CDR2 YFSETQ come from the germline V gene. The V gene end was trimmed by 5 bases and the J gene end by 5 bases; junction bases not matched to a gene: 10. This CDR3 is built from 15 residues. CDR3 in amino acids: CASSQDRGWMNEQYF. The DNA for the CDR3 is TGCGCCAGCAGTCAGGACAGGGGGTGGATGAACGAGCAGTACTTC.

The chain uses TRBV7-9 and TRBJ2-6, with a weak D call TRBD1 (7 bases). V was shortened by 3 bases and J by 0 bases, with 18 bases between the two germline ends. This CDR3 comprises 19 residues. The germline V gene has CDR1 SEHNR and CDR2 FQNEAQ (reference sequence). In DNA form, the CDR3 reads TGTGCCAGCAGCTTGGAGGGCAGGGGGGCCCGCTCTGGGGCCAACGTCCTGACTTTC. Its translation: CASSLEGRGARSGANVLTF.

The rearrangement uses TRBV10-3 and TRBJ1-1; D perhaps matches TRBD1 (5 bases). V lost 4 bases and J lost 2, with 11 bases in between. CDR3 length: 14 amino acids. CDR1 is ENHRY and CDR2 is SYGVKD in the germline V gene. For the CDR3, the DNA is TGTGCCATCAGTGGAAATACAGGTAACACTGAAGCTTTCTTT. This sequence encodes CAISGNTGNTEAFF.